The 25 T cell receptor beta chains listed next were all sequenced from one sample in a study of blood T cell repertoires in COVID-19. The data were produced by immunoSEQ multiplex PCR, yet TCRdb's version contains in-frame clones alone and is incomplete. The sample yields fewer than 250,000 clones, approximately 83% seen once. Sequenced sample: peripheral blood. The origin of the receptors is a woman aged 35 to 49 with active or convalescent COVID-19.

This chain links TRBV6-5 with TRBJ1-4, with 8 bases aligning to TRBD1. Germline CDR1 MNHEY, CDR2 SVGAGI. The CDR3 has 11 residues. In DNA form, the CDR3 reads TGTGGGACAGGGCATGGAGAAAAACTGTTTTTT. It encodes CGTGHGEKLFF.

The chain has TRBV4-3 and TRBJ1-3; unclear D gene. Trimming stripped 0 bases from V and 0 bases from J, with 3 bases between. Germline V gene sequence: CDR1 LGHNA, CDR2 YSLEER. There are 14 residues in the CDR3. The CDR3 sequence: CASSQDLSGNTIYF. In DNA form, the CDR3 reads TGCGCCAGCAGCCAAGACCTCTCTGGAAACACCATATATTTT.

The chain joins TRBV10-3 to TRBJ1-1; TRBD1 aligns across 10 bases. CDR1 and CDR2 (germline): ENHRY, SYGVKD. Trimming took 4 bases from V and 3 from J; bases not matched to a gene: 8. The CDR3 loop spans 16 amino acids. The CDR3 is CAISGDDRGLDTEAFF. In DNA form, the CDR3 reads TGTGCCATCAGTGGGGATGACAGGGGGCTAGACACTGAAGCTTTCTTT.

This clone appeared a few times. V gene TRBV18 combines with J gene TRBJ2-1, with no clear D. V was pared by 3 bases and J by 6 bases, with 3 bases between. Per the germline V gene, CDR1 is KGHSH and CDR2 is LQKENI. The CDR3 spans 11 residues. The CDR3 loop is CASSPGNEQFF. In nucleotides, the CDR3 is TGTGCCAGCTCACCCGGCAATGAGCAGTTCTTC.

A single count supports this clone. This CDR3 is also generated by other DNA sequences in the sample. The chain uses TRBV9 and TRBJ1-3, with D possibly matching TRBD1 (5 bases). The V end lost 0 bases, the J end lost 2 bases, and 6 bases lay between the germline ends. The germline CDR1 and CDR2 sequences are SGDLS and YYNGEE. This CDR3 spans 14 amino acids. CDR3 bases: TGTGCCAGCAGCGTAGCGGGGGCTGGAAACACCATATATTTT. It yields the protein CASSVAGAGNTIYF.

The V and J genes are TRBV27 and TRBJ2-1; 8 bases line up with TRBD1. Per the germline V gene, CDR1 is MNHEY and CDR2 is SMNVEV (reference sequence). J gave up 2 bases and V 6 bases, and 3 bases lay outside the gene matches. The CDR3 spans 14 residues. The CDR3 bases are TGTGCCAGCAGACTGACAGGGGCCTACAATGAGCAGTTCTTC. Protein sequence: CASRLTGAYNEQFF.

The chain links TRBV10-3 to TRBJ2-5, with 7 nucleotides matching TRBD1. CDR3 length equals 13 residues. Germline lookup yields CDR1 ENHRY and CDR2 SYGVKD. V lost 6 bases, J lost 4 bases, and 5 bases stayed unmatched. The DNA for the CDR3 is TGTGCCATCAGGGAGACAGGGTTAGAGACCCAGTACTTC. This sequence encodes CAIRETGLETQYF.

The chain carries TRBV18 and TRBJ2-1; D is ambiguous. Germline lookup yields CDR1 KGHSH and CDR2 LQKENI. The CDR3 runs 15 residues. Between the trimmed V and J ends, which lost 0 bases and 4 bases, there was a span of 10 bases. The CDR3 DNA reads TGTGCCAGCTCACCACCTGAGGCCCATTACAATGAGCAGTTCTTC. Its protein is CASSPPEAHYNEQFF.

J is TRBJ1-4 and V is TRBV6-5; 10 bases align to TRBD1. Germline lookup yields CDR1 MNHEY and CDR2 SVGAGI. The CDR3 is 15 residues long. J lost 6 bases, V lost 1 base, and 2 bases had no gene match. CDR3 coding DNA: TGTGCCAGCAGTTACTTCGGACAGGGGGATGAAAAACTGTTTTTT. Protein sequence: CASSYFGQGDEKLFF.

This chain joins TRBV30 and TRBJ1-1; D may be TRBD1 (6 bases). This CDR3 is 12 amino acids long. The V and J ends lost 3 bases and 11 bases respectively, with 16 bases between them. Germline lookup yields CDR1 GTSNPN and CDR2 SVGIG (reference sequence). The CDR3 sequence is CAWSARGAGAFF. The CDR3 DNA reads TGTGCCTGGAGCGCTCGGGGGGCTGGGGCTTTCTTT.

The gene calls are TRBV9 and TRBJ2-1; TRBD1 matches 11 bases. Germline CDR1 reads SGDLS; CDR2 reads YYNGEE. This CDR3 comprises 16 residues. The J segment lost 4 bases and the V segment lost 4 bases, leaving 7 bases of the junction unmatched. The CDR3 DNA sequence: TGTGCCAGCAGCCCCCCCGGGACAGGGGGTTACAATGAGCAGTTCTTC. It encodes CASSPPGTGGYNEQFF. Together with reference TRBV9 and TRBJ2-1, the CDR3 gives the full variable domain: DSGVTQTPKHLITATGQRVTLRCSPRSGDLSVYWYQQSLDQGLQFLIQYYNGEERAKGNILERFSAQQFPDLHSELNLSSLELGDSALYFCASSPPGTGGYNEQFFGPGTRLTVL.

The chain employs TRBV4-1 and TRBJ1-5; unclear D gene. The CDR3 extends over 14 amino acids. Trimming pared 0 bases from V and 7 bases from J, leaving 10 bases between. The germline V gene encodes CDR1 MGHRA and CDR2 YSYEKL. CDR3 coding DNA: TGCGCCAGCAGCCAAGAGGTTGGGAGGCAGCCCCAGCATTTT. The encoded protein is CASSQEVGRQPQHF.

Here the CDR3 reads CASSLGGLAGSSYEQYF. CDR3 sequence (DNA): TGTGCCAGCAGCTTAGGGGGCCTAGCGGGTTCCTCCTACGAGCAGTACTTC. The V call is TRBV7-8, the J call TRBJ2-7, with TRBD2 identical over 8 bases. Germline-derived CDR1 and CDR2 are SGHVS and FQNEAQ. The CDR3 contains 17 residues. The V gene end was trimmed by 1 base and the J gene end by 0 bases; junction bases not matched to a gene: 8.

The chain has TRBV6-4 and TRBJ2-7; TRBD1 might be the D (6 bases). V lost 4 bases to trimming and J lost 5 bases, with 15 bases between them. The CDR3 is 14 amino acids. Looked up from germline, CDR1 is MRHNA and CDR2 is SNTAGT. Here the CDR3 DNA reads TGTGCCAGCAGTGGGCCAGGGACACAAAACGAGCAGTACTTC. Translated: CASSGPGTQNEQYF.

This chain connects TRBV9 to TRBJ1-1; D possibly corresponds to TRBD1 (5 bases). From germline, CDR1 is SGDLS and CDR2 YYNGEE. V lost 4 bases and J lost 1, with 20 bases in between. CDR3 length: 17 amino acids. For the CDR3, the DNA is TGTGCCAGCAGCCCCGTCGGGGGAACGTTTGCGAACACTGAAGCTTTCTTT. It encodes CASSPVGGTFANTEAFF.

The chain uses TRBV7-9 and TRBJ2-7, with 14 bases fitting TRBD2. The J segment lost 1 base and the V segment lost 1 base, leaving 3 bases of the junction unmatched. There are 17 residues in the CDR3. CDR1 and CDR2 from the germline V gene are SEHNR and FQNEAQ (reference sequence). The CDR3 region is CASSLGLAGGYSYEQYF. The CDR3 region has the DNA TGTGCCAGCAGCTTAGGACTAGCGGGAGGGTATTCCTACGAGCAGTACTTC. The full variable domain, completed using reference TRBV7-9 and TRBJ2-7, is DTGVSQNPRHKITKRGQNVTFRCDPISEHNRLYWYRQTLGQGPEFLTYFQNEAQLEKSRLLSDRFSAERPKGSFSTLEIQRTEQGDSAMYLCASSLGLAGGYSYEQYFGPGTRLTVT.

The V gene is TRBV9, the J gene TRBJ1-1; no definite D call. CDR3 length equals 14 residues. Germline CDR1 SGDLS, CDR2 YYNGEE. The V end was cut by 0 bases, the J end by 1 base, with 7 bases between. The CDR3: CASSVEAENTEAFF. Here the CDR3 DNA reads TGTGCCAGCAGCGTAGAAGCGGAGAACACTGAAGCTTTCTTT.

This chain connects TRBV6-5 to TRBJ1-2; no firm D call. This CDR3 region has 13 residues. Trimming removed 6 bases from V and 1 base from J, with 9 bases in between. Germline V gene lookup returns CDR1 MNHEY and CDR2 SVGAGI. CDR3 bases: TGTGCCAGCAGAGCGGTGGGTAACTATGGCTACACCTTC. Translating gives CASRAVGNYGYTF.

The gene calls are TRBV5-8 and TRBJ2-7; the match to TRBD1 covers 10 bases. CDR3 length: 14 amino acids. CDR1 and CDR2 (germline): SGHTS, YDEGEE. Trimming removed 7 bases from V and 1 base from J; junction bases left unmatched: 5. The CDR3 region has the DNA TGTGCCAGCTCCCAGGGACAGGGGTCCTACGAGCAGTACTTC. Its protein is CASSQGQGSYEQYF.

This clone appeared once. The chain couples TRBV5-1 to TRBJ2-3, with 9 bases lining up with TRBD2. The CDR3 is 16 residues long. The germline V gene encodes CDR1 SGHRS and CDR2 YFSETQ. The trim removed 0 bases at V and 5 bases at J, leaving 7 bases unmatched. The CDR3 sequence is CASSLVPSGNGDTQYF. In nucleotides, the CDR3 is TGCGCCAGCAGCTTGGTCCCTAGCGGGAATGGAGATACGCAGTATTTT.

V usage is TRBV11-3 and J usage is TRBJ2-7; D possibly corresponds to TRBD2 (5 bases). CDR1 is SGHNT and CDR2 is YENEEA in the germline V gene. With 1 base removed from V and 6 bases from J, the gap between germline ends came to 10 bases. There are 13 residues in the CDR3. CDR3 protein: CASSLVGSREQYF. As DNA, the CDR3 is TGTGCCAGCAGCTTAGTTGGGAGCCGCGAGCAGTACTTC.

The genes are TRBV6-5 and TRBJ1-2, with D possibly matching TRBD1 (5 bases). CDR3 size: 15 residues. Germline-derived CDR1 and CDR2 are MNHEY and SVGAGI. Trimming cost V 6 bases and J 5 bases, with 19 bases left between them. CDR3 loop: CASRRGGGNGYGYTF. The CDR3 DNA reads as TGTGCCAGCAGACGGGGTGGGGGGAATGGATATGGCTACACCTTC.

The chain joins TRBV6-2 or TRBV6-3 to TRBJ1-6; D is possibly TRBD1 (6 bases). CDR1 and CDR2 from the germline V gene are MNHEY and SVGEGT. Trimming pared 5 bases from V and 8 bases from J, leaving 13 bases between. CDR3 length: 14 residues. Written as DNA, the CDR3 is TGTGCCAGCAGTAAACAGGGTGTTGATTCACCCCTCCACTTT. It yields the protein CASSKQGVDSPLHF.

The rearrangement uses TRBV7-9 and TRBJ1-5; D perhaps matches TRBD1 (6 bases). V shed 0 bases and J shed 3 bases, with 9 bases lying between them. CDR3 length equals 15 residues. Germline V CDR1 and CDR2: SEHNR, FQNEAQ (reference sequence). The CDR3 sequence is CASSLAGHNNQPQHF. In DNA, the CDR3 is TGTGCCAGCAGCTTAGCGGGACACAACAATCAGCCCCAGCATTTT. Complete variable domain (other parts from reference TRBV7-9 and TRBJ1-5): DTGVSQNPRHKITKRGQNVTFRCDPISEHNRLYWYRQTLGQGPEFLTYFQNEAQLEKSRLLSDRFSAERPKGSFSTLEIQRTEQGDSAMYLCASSLAGHNNQPQHFGDGTRLSIL.

The CDR3: CASSPFGGTSYEQYF. The CDR3 region has the DNA TGTGCCAGCTCCCCTTTCGGGGGAACCTCCTACGAGCAGTACTTC. The gene calls are TRBV5-4 and TRBJ2-7; TRBD2 is a possible D gene (6 bases). With 7 bases removed from V and 0 bases from J, the gap between germline ends came to 17 bases. The CDR3 totals 15 residues. From germline, CDR1 is SGHNT and CDR2 YYREEE (reference sequence). Filled out from reference TRBV5-4 and TRBJ2-7, the complete variable domain reads ETGVTQSPTHLIKTRGQQVTLRCSSQSGHNTVSWYQQALGQGPQFIFQYYREEENGRGNFPPRFSGLQFPNYSSELNVNALELDDSALYLCASSPFGGTSYEQYFGPGTRLTVT.